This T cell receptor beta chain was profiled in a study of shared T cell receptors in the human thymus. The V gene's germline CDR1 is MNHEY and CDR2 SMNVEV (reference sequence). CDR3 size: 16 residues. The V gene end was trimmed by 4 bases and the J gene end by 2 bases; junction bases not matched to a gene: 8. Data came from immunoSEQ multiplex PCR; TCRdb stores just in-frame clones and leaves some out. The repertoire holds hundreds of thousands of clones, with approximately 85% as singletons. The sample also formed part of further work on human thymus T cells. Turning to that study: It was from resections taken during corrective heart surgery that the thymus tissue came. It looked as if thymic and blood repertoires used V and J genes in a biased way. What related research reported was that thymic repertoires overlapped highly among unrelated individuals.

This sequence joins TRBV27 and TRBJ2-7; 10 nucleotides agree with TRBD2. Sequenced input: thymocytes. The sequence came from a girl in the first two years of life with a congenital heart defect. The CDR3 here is CASSWRRLAGAYEQYF. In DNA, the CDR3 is TGTGCCAGCAGTTGGCGGAGGCTAGCGGGGGCCTACGAGCAGTACTTC.